This T cell receptor beta chain was sequenced for a study of OX40 agonist ivuxolimab in advanced cancers. Overall study: The patients got ivuxolimab, which is an agonistic anti-OX40 (CD134) antibody. Eligibility rules accepted prior anti-PD-1, anti-PD-L1 or anti-CTLA-4 therapy, and 40% to 50% had some. Whole-study results and caveats: CD8+ T cells averaged more expanded clones than CD4+.

Patients were ruled out by autoimmune disease history or systemic immunosuppression. The assay was immunoSEQ multiplex PCR, and TCRdb's table has in-frame clones only and misses some. This table holds 100,000 to 140,000 clones, less than 95% found once. Per the germline V gene, CDR1 is SGHTA and CDR2 is FQGNSA. This CDR3 spans 15 amino acids. The V end was cut by 5 bases, the J end by 4 bases, with 18 bases between. Concerning this clone: Its antigen is unidentified.

The sequenced sample was CD4+ or CD8+ T cells sorted from blood, obtained in a trial of the OX40 agonist ivuxolimab. The V call is TRBV7-2, the J call TRBJ2-7, with D perhaps matching TRBD2 (6 bases). This clonotype was sampled from an adult with an advanced solid tumor such as melanoma, head and neck, liver or kidney cancer. The CDR3 DNA follows: TGTGCCAGCAGCCCCAACGTCGGGGGTAGTTACGAGCAGTACTTC. Encoded protein: CASSPNVGGSYEQYF. The whole variable domain, remainder taken from reference TRBV7-2 and TRBJ2-7, is GAGVSQSPSNKVTEKGKDVELRCDPISGHTALYWYRQSLGQGLEFLIYFQGNSAPDKSGLPSDRFSAERTGGSVSTLTIQRTQQEDSAVYLCASSPNVGGSYEQYFGPGTRLTVT.